The T cell receptor beta chain described here comes from a study of T cells in Graves' hyperthyroidism and ophthalmopathy. Out of over 9 ml of fresh peripheral blood came the PBMCs. V lost 5 bases and J 2 bases, leaving 13 bases between the germline ends. CDR3 length: 16 residues. Germline CDR1 and CDR2: MDHEN and SYDVKM. Researchers amplified the TCR beta CDR3 regions from RNA transcripts. With the HTBI primer set, the TCR CDR3 went through a first round of RT-PCR. TCRdb analysed the multiplex PCR reads with MiXCR anew, one entry per CDR3 protein. The sample carries over 500,000 distinct CDR3 sequences, roughly 15% recorded once.

The TCR was taken from a woman between 25 and 40 years old with Graves' ophthalmopathy. The chain links TRBV28 to TRBJ2-6; D perhaps matches TRBD2 (6 bases). Sequencing was carried out using blood. The CDR3 protein is CASSEDREPGANVLTF. DNA for the CDR3: TGTGCCAGCAGTGAAGATCGGGAGCCTGGGGCCAACGTCCTGACTTTC.